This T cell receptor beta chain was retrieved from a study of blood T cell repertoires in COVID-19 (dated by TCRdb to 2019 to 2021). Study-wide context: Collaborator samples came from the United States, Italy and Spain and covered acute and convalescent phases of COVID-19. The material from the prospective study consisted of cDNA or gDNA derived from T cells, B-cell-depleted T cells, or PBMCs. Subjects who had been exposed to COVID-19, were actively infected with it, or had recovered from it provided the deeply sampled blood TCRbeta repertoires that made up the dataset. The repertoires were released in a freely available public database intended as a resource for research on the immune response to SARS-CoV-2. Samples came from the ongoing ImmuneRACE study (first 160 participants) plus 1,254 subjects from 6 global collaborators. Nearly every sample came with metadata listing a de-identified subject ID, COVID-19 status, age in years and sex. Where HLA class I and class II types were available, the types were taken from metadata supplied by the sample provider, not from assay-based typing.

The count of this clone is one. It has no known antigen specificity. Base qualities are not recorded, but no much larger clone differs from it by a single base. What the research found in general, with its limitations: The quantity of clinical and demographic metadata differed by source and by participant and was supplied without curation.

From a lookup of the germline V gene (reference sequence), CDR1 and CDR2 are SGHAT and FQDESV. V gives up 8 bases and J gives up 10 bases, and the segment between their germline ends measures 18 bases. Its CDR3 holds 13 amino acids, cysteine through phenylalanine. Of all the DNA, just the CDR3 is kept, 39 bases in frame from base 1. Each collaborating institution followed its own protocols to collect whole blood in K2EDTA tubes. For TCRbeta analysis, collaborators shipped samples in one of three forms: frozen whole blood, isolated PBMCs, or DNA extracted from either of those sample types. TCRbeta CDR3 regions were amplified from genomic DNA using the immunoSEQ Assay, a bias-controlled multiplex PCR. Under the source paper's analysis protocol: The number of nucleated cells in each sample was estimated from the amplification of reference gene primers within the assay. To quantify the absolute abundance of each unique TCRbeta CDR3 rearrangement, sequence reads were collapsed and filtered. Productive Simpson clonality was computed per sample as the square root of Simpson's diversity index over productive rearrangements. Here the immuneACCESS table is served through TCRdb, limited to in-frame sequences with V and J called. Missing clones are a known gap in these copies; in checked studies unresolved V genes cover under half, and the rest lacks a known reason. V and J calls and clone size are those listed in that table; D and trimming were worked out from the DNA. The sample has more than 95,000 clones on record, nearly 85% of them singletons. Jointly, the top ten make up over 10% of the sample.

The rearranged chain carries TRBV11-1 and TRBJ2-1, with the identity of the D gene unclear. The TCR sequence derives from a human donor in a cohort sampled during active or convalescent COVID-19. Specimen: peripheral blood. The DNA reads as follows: TGTGCCAGCGAGATGGGCTCCTCTTGGGAGCAGTTCTTC. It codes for CASEMGSSWEQFF.